This record looks at one T cell receptor beta chain sequence and its context. This entry belongs to a study of blood T cell repertoires in COVID-19. Study details: Sites in the United States, Italy and Spain provided acute and convalescent COVID-19 samples.

The protocol was immunoSEQ multiplex PCR, while the TCRdb copy is restricted to in-frame clones and leaves out a portion. This table has roughly 15,000 clones, roughly 79% appearing once. V was cut by 2 bases and J by 5 bases, with 13 bases left in between. The CDR3 runs to 14 residues. The germline gives CDR1 MNHEY, CDR2 SVGAGI. The genes are TRBV6-5 and TRBJ2-7; the D gene is possibly TRBD1 (6 bases). The TCR comes from a man in his 60s with acute or convalescent COVID-19. Material for sequencing was peripheral blood. CDR3 DNA sequence: TGTGCCAGCAGTTACCTGGGGGCGGCTGACGAGCAGTACTTC. Its protein is CASSYLGAADEQYF.